This TCR beta chain originates from a study of cytomegalovirus exposure and HLA in healthy donors. Primers: 60 Vbeta forward and 13 Jbeta reverse. TCRdb's table, derived via immunoSEQ multiplex PCR, lists solely in-frame clones and lacks some. Of about 130,000 clones detected, around 80% appear once; the ten largest clones hold around 1.6%. Points on this clone: The antigen remains unidentified.

The CDR3 covers 14 residues. The V gene end was trimmed by 0 bases and the J gene end by 6 bases; junction bases not matched to a gene: 6. Germline V gene data show CDR1 as SGDLS and CDR2 as YYNGEE. Study-level points and caveats: A later analysis linked a missense variant in DCLRE1C to the trimming of TCR beta V and J genes.

Though nominally healthy at sampling, donors likely had unrecorded immune exposures. This receptor was identified in a female donor in good health and CMV-seronegative. Material for sequencing was PBMCs. The chain employs TRBV9 and TRBJ2-7, with 7 positions matching TRBD2. As DNA, the CDR3 is TGTGCCAGCAGCGTAGGCGGGAGCCGTTCCGAGCAGTACTTC. Protein: CASSVGGSRSEQYF.